The present T cell receptor (beta chain) was sequenced within a study of cytomegalovirus exposure and HLA in healthy donors. A word on this clone: Its target is not known.

General study findings and limits: DRB1 showed the most TCR associations and HLA-C the fewest in a later analysis, as rates varied by HLA locus.

CDR1 is SGHTA and CDR2 is FQGNSA in the germline V gene. This CDR3 comprises 15 residues. J lost 6 bases, V lost 1 base, and 6 bases had no gene match. The donors gave bone marrow, and they were healthy. PCR involved 60 Vbeta and 13 Jbeta primers. Generated by immunoSEQ multiplex PCR, the TCRdb table keeps only in-frame clones and is missing some. In the table there are fewer than 180,000 clones, about 60% of which are singletons. The source of this sequence is a woman between 55 and 75 years old in good health and CMV-seropositive. V usage is TRBV7-2 and J usage is TRBJ2-4; 7 bases fit TRBD2. Source material: PBMCs. The CDR3: CASSLGRGGANIQYF. CDR3 sequence (DNA): TGTGCCAGCAGCTTAGGTCGGGGAGGGGCAAACATTCAGTACTTC. Drawing the rest from reference TRBV7-2 and TRBJ2-4, the complete variable domain is GAGVSQSPSNKVTEKGKDVELRCDPISGHTALYWYRQSLGQGLEFLIYFQGNSAPDKSGLPSDRFSAERTGGSVSTLTIQRTQQEDSAVYLCASSLGRGGANIQYFGAGTRLSVL.